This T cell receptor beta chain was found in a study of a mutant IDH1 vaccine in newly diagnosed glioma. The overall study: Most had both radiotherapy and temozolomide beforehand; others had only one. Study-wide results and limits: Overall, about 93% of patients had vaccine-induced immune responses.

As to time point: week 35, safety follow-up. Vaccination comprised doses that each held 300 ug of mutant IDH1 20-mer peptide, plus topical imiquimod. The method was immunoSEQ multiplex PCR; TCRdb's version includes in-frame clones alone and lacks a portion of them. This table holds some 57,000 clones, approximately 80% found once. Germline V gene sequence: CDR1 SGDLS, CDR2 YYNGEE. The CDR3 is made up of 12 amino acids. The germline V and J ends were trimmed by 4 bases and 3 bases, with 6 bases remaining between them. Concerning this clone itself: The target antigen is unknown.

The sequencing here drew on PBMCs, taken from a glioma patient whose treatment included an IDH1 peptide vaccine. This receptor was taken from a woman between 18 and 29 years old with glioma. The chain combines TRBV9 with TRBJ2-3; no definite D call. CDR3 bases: TGTGCCAGCAGCAGGGTGACAGATACGCAGTATTTT. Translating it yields CASSRVTDTQYF. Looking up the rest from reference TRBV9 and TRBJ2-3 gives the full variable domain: DSGVTQTPKHLITATGQRVTLRCSPRSGDLSVYWYQQSLDQGLQFLIQYYNGEERAKGNILERFSAQQFPDLHSELNLSSLELGDSALYFCASSRVTDTQYFGPGTRLTVL.